This T cell receptor beta chain was recovered during a study of T cells in women clearing cervical HPV infection. Study-wide findings and caveats: Cases carried less TRBV6-7 than controls: approximately 0.1% versus 0.16%.

In the case of this clone: As yet, its antigen is unknown. Read sequence stops 3 residues before the CDR3 end, and the germline J gene provides the missing end.

In germline, CDR1 is ENHRY, CDR2 SYGVKD. V lost 10 bases to trimming and J lost 9 bases, with 16 bases between them. The length of the CDR3 is 12 residues. Profiled with immunoSEQ multiplex PCR; TCRdb holds only in-frame clones, not every one. The sample includes some 40,000 clones. Source material: blood buffy coat. V is TRBV10-3 and J is TRBJ2-1; TRBD2 might be the D (5 bases). The TCR was taken from a woman aged 18 to 75 with a cervical HPV16 infection that either progressed to CIN3+ or cleared (not recorded which). The CDR3 region is CATGPLVTEQFF. The CDR3 bases that were read are TGTGCCACCGGACCACTAGTAACTGAG.